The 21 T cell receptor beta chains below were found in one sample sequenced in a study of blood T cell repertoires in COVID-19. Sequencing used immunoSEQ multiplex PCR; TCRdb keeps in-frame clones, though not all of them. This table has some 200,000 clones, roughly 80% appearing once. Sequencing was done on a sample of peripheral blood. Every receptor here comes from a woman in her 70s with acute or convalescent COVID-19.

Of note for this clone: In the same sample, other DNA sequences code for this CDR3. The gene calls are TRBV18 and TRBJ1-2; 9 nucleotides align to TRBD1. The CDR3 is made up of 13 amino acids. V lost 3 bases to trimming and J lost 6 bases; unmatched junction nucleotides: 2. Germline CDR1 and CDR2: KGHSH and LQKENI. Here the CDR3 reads CASSPGQGNGYTF. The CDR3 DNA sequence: TGTGCCAGCTCACCTGGACAGGGGAATGGCTACACCTTC.

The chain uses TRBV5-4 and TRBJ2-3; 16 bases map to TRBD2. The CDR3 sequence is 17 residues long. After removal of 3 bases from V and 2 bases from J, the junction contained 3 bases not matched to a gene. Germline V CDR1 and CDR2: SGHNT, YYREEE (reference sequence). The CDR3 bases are TGTGCCAGCAGCTCCGGGACTAGCGGGAGGGCCACAGATACGCAGTATTTT. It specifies CASSSGTSGRATDTQYF.

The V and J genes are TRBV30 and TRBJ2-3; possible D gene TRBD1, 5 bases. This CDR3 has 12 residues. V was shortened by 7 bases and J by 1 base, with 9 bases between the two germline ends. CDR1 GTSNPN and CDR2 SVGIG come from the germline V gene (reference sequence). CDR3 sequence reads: CASSRGTDTQYF. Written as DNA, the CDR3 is TGTGCCTCTTCCAGGGGCACAGATACGCAGTATTTT.

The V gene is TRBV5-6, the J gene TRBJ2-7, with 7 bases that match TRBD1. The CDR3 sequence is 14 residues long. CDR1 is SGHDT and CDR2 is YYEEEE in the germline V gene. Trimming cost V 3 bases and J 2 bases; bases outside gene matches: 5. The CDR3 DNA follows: TGTGCCAGCAGCTACCGACAGGGTGCCTACGAGCAGTACTTC. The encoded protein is CASSYRQGAYEQYF.

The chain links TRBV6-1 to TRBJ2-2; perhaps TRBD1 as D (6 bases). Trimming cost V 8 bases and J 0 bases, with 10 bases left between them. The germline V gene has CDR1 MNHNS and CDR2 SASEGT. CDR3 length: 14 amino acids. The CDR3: CASGRTANTGELFF. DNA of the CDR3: TGTGCCAGCGGACGGACAGCGAACACCGGGGAGCTGTTTTTT.

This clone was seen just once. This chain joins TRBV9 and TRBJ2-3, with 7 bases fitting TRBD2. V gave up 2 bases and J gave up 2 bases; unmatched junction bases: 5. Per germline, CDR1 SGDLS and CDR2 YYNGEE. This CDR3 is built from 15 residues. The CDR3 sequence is CASSVLGTITDTQYF. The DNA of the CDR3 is TGTGCCAGCAGCGTTTTGGGGACTATCACAGATACGCAGTATTTT.

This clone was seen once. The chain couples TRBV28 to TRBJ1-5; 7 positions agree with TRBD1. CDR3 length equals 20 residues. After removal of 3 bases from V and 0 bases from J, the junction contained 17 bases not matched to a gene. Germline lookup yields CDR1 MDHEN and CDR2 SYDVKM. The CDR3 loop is CASSLVGVQGTPYSNQPQHF. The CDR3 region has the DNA TGTGCCAGCAGTTTGGTTGGAGTACAGGGGACACCTTATAGCAATCAGCCCCAGCATTTT.

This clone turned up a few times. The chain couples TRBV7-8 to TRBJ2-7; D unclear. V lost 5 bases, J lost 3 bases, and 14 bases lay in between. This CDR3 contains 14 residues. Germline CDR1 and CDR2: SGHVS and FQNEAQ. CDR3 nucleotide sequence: TGTGCCAGCAGCCAAAACTTCAGACTCTACGAGCAGTACTTC. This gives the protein CASSQNFRLYEQYF.

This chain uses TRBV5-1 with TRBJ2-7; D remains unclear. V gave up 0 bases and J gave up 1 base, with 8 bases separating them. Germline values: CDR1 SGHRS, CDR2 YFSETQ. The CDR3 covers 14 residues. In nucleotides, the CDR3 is TGCGCCAGCAGCTTGGACCCAGGATCCTACGAGCAGTACTTC. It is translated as CASSLDPGSYEQYF.

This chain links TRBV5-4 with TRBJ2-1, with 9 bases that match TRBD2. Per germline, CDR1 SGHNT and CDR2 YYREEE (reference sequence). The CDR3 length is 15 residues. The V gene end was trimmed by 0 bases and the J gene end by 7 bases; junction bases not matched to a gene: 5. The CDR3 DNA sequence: TGTGCCAGCAGCTTGGGGCGGGGGGGCTCGAATGAGCAGTTCTTC. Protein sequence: CASSLGRGGSNEQFF.

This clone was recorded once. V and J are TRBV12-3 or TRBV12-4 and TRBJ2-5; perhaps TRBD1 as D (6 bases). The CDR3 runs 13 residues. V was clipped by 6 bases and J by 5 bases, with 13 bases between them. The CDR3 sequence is CASSRDRFETQYF. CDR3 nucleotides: TGTGCCAGCAGCCGAGACAGGTTCGAGACCCAGTACTTC.

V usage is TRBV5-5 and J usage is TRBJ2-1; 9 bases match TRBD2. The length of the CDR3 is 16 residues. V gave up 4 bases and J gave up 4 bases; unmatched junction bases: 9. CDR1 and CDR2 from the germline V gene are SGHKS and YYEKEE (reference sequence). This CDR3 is CASSTWTSATYNEQFF. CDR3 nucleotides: TGTGCCAGCAGCACCTGGACTAGCGCAACATACAATGAGCAGTTCTTC.

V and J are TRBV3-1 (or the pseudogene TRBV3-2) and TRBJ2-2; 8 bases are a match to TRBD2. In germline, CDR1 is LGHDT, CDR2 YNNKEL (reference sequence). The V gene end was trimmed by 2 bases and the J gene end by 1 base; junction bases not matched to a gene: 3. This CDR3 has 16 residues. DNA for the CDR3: TGTGCCAGCAGCCAAAGGACTAGCCAGAACACCGGGGAGCTGTTTTTT. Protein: CASSQRTSQNTGELFF.

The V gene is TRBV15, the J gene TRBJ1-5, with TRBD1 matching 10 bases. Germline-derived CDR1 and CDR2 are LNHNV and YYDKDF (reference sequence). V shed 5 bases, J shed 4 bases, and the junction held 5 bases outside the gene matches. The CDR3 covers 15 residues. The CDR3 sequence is CATSGDRGWNQPQHF. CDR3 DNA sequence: TGTGCCACCAGCGGGGACAGGGGTTGGAATCAGCCCCAGCATTTT.

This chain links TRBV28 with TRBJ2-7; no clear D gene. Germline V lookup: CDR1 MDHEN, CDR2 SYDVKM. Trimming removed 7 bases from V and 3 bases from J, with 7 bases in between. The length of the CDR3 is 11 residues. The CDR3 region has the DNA TGTGCCAGCACCTCCCGCTACGAGCAGTACTTC. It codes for CASTSRYEQYF.

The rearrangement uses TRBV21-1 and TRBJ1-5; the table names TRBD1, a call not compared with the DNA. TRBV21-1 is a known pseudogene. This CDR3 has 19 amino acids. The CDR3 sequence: CASSKDQETGVRGNQPQHF. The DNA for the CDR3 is TGTGCCAGCAGCAAAGATCAAGAGACAGGGGTAAGAGGCAATCAGCCCCAGCATTTT.

The DNA of the CDR3 is TGTGCCAGCATCGGGCAGGGGGAATGGTGGACTGAAGCTTTCTTT. This translates into CASIGQGEWWTEAFF. The chain employs TRBV28 and TRBJ1-1; 7 bases are a match to TRBD1. The CDR3 spans 15 residues. V trimming: 7 bases; J trimming: 5 bases; junction bases outside the gene matches: 13. Per the germline V gene, CDR1 is MDHEN and CDR2 is SYDVKM.

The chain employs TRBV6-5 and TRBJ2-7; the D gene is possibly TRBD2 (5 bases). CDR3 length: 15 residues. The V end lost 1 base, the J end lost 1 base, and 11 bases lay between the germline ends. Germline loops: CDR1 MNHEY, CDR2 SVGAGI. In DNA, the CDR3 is TGTGCCAGCAGTTACTTCGGGGAAGGGTCCTACGAGCAGTACTTC. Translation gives CASSYFGEGSYEQYF.

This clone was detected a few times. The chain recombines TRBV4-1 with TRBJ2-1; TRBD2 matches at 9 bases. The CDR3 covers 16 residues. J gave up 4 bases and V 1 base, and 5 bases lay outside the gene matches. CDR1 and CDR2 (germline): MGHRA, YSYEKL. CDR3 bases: TGCGCCAGCAGCCAAGCGAGACTAGCGGTTTACAATGAGCAGTTCTTC. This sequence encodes CASSQARLAVYNEQFF.

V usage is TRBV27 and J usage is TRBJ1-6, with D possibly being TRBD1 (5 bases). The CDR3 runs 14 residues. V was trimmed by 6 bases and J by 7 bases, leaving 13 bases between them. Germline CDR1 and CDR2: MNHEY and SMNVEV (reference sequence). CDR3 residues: CASSFTRQNSPLHF. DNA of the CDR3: TGTGCCAGCAGCTTCACAAGACAGAATTCACCCCTCCACTTT.

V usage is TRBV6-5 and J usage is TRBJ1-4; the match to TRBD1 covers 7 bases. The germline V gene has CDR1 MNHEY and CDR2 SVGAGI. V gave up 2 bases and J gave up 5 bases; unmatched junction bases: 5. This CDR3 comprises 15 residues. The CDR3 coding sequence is TGTGCCAGCAGTTACGCAGGACAGGTGAATGAAAAACTGTTTTTT. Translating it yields CASSYAGQVNEKLFF.